The 20 T cell receptor beta chains presented below share a single source sample, sequenced in a study of T cell responses to AZD1222 COVID-19 vaccine (dated by TCRdb to the early 2020s). This specimen's time point label, interpreted: baseline before first vaccination. Receptor amplification or capture employed the immunoSEQ multiplex PCR assay. The immuneACCESS repertoire file appears here via TCRdb, limited to in-frame rearrangements. These files lack a portion of the clones; in checked studies, under half of the deficit traces to unresolved V genes, and the cause of the others is not known. The sample includes about 110,000 clones, with about 82% observed a single time. The ten largest account for 3% to 4% of the sample. The specimen was peripheral blood, collected on day 0 of AZD1222 vaccination. These receptors were taken from an adult in good health.

J is TRBJ2-3 and V is TRBV11-1; a weak D match, TRBD1 (5 bases). The germline V and J ends were trimmed by 2 bases and 4 bases, with 13 bases remaining between them. This CDR3 region has 15 residues. CDR1 SGHAT and CDR2 FQDESV come from the germline V gene (reference sequence). CDR3 sequence (DNA): TGTGCCAGCAGCTTATTGGCAGGGCGGTCAGATACGCAGTATTTT. Its translation: CASSLLAGRSDTQYF.

The chain uses TRBV3-1 (or the pseudogene TRBV3-2) and TRBJ1-4; tentative D call: TRBD1 (6 bases). Germline loops: CDR1 LGHDT, CDR2 YNNKEL (reference sequence). The CDR3 contains 16 residues. V was clipped by 3 bases and J by 5 bases, with 16 bases between them. For the CDR3, the DNA is TGTGCCAGCAGCCACGGAACAGGGTTTAAGAATGAAAAACTGTTTTTT. Its translation is CASSHGTGFKNEKLFF.

The V and J genes are TRBV10-3 and TRBJ2-5; D is undetermined. CDR1 and CDR2 from the germline V gene are ENHRY and SYGVKD. Trimming removed 2 bases at V and 5 bases at J, with 9 bases between. The CDR3 loop spans 13 amino acids. Here the CDR3 DNA reads TGTGCCATCAGTGAGGGCAAATCGGAGACCCAGTACTTC. Its translation is CAISEGKSETQYF.

The gene calls are TRBV5-6 and TRBJ1-5, with 12 bases aligning to TRBD1. The CDR3 spans 19 residues. The J segment lost 2 bases and the V segment lost 4 bases, leaving 13 bases of the junction unmatched. CDR1 is SGHDT, CDR2 YYEEEE, per germline. CDR3 in amino acids: CASSLLGTGGVLGNQPQHF. The CDR3 DNA is TGTGCCAGCAGCCTACTCGGGACAGGGGGCGTTCTTGGCAATCAGCCCCAGCATTTT.

This sequence joins TRBV5-6 and TRBJ1-5; TRBD1 aligns across 7 bases. V lost 2 bases to trimming and J lost 3 bases; unmatched junction nucleotides: 8. The CDR3 covers 16 residues. CDR1 SGHDT and CDR2 YYEEEE come from the germline V gene. The CDR3 coding sequence is TGTGCCAGCAGCTTAAAGGGCCAGGGGGACAATCAGCCCCAGCATTTT. Its protein is CASSLKGQGDNQPQHF.

V gene TRBV6-4 combines with J gene TRBJ1-1; possibly TRBD1 for D (6 bases). The CDR3 has 16 amino acids. Germline V lookup: CDR1 MRHNA, CDR2 SNTAGT. Trimming stripped 2 bases from V and 4 bases from J, with 17 bases between. CDR3 sequence: CASSDPGGGPGTEAFF. CDR3 sequence (DNA): TGTGCCAGCAGTGACCCGGGAGGGGGGCCGGGCACTGAAGCTTTCTTT.

The chain employs TRBV13 and TRBJ1-4, with D perhaps TRBD1 (6 bases). This CDR3 is 14 amino acids long. V was pared by 5 bases and J by 6 bases, with 13 bases between. Looked up from germline, CDR1 is PRHDT and CDR2 is FYEKMQ (reference sequence). CDR3 protein: CASSIQGRDEKLFF. The CDR3 coding sequence is TGTGCCAGCAGCATACAGGGAAGGGATGAAAAACTGTTTTTT.

The rearrangement uses TRBV4-3 and TRBJ2-3; no definite D call. The germline V gene has CDR1 LGHNA and CDR2 YSLEER. This CDR3 spans 16 amino acids. V lost 1 base and J 0 bases, leaving 11 bases between the germline ends. CDR3 protein: CASSQVAASSTDTQYF. The CDR3 DNA reads TGCGCCAGCAGCCAAGTTGCAGCCTCTAGCACAGATACGCAGTATTTT.

This rearrangement joins TRBV3-1 (or the pseudogene TRBV3-2) to TRBJ1-6; D ambiguous. Germline V gives CDR1 LGHDT, CDR2 YNNKEL (reference sequence). This CDR3 is built from 16 residues. Trimming removed 3 bases from V and 0 bases from J, with 9 bases in between. CDR3 coding DNA: TGTGCCAGCAGCCACACCGGGAACTCCTATAATTCACCCCTCCACTTT. Amino acid sequence: CASSHTGNSYNSPLHF.

The rearrangement links TRBV10-1 to TRBJ2-1; 10 bases align to TRBD1. The germline V gene has CDR1 WNHNN and CDR2 SYGVQD (reference sequence). The CDR3 consists of 16 residues. Losses at the gene ends were 7 bases for V and 7 bases for J; bases not matched to a gene: 13. In DNA, the CDR3 is TGCGCCAGCACTACAAAGCCGGACAGGGGGGTGAATGAGCAGTTCTTC. It translates to CASTTKPDRGVNEQFF.

The V gene is TRBV7-6, the J gene TRBJ2-3; D gene unclear. Trimming removed 1 base at V and 0 bases at J, with 5 bases between. This CDR3 is 14 amino acids long. Germline V gene sequence: CDR1 SGHVS, CDR2 FNYEAQ. The CDR3, as DNA: TGTGCCAGCAGCTTAGTAGGGAGCACAGATACGCAGTATTTT. This encodes CASSLVGSTDTQYF.

This clone came up once. The V and J genes are TRBV7-9 and TRBJ2-1; D is unresolved. Per germline, CDR1 SEHNR and CDR2 FQNEAQ (reference sequence). With 9 bases removed from V and 5 bases from J, the gap between germline ends came to 8 bases. The CDR3 runs 11 residues. CDR3 bases: TGTGCCAGTGGGCCTAACAATGAGCAGTTCTTC. Its protein product is CASGPNNEQFF.

The V gene is TRBV28, the J gene TRBJ1-2; perhaps TRBD1 as D (5 bases). The CDR3 has 13 amino acids. Per germline, CDR1 MDHEN and CDR2 SYDVKM. The V end was cut by 10 bases, the J end by 2 bases, with 14 bases between. The CDR3 loop reads CANTRKGNYGYTF. The CDR3 nucleotides read TGTGCCAATACCCGGAAGGGGAACTATGGCTACACCTTC.

The chain has TRBV6-2 or TRBV6-3 and TRBJ2-3; D might be TRBD1 (7 bases). In germline, CDR1 is MNHEY, CDR2 SVGEGT. Trimming took 5 bases from V and 8 from J, leaving 14 bases between them. The CDR3 is 13 residues long. As DNA, the CDR3 is TGTGCCAGCAGTCGGGAGACAGGGAGTACGCAGTATTTT. Translating gives CASSRETGSTQYF.

For this clone: Other DNA sequences in this specimen translate into the identical CDR3. The rearrangement uses TRBV12-3 or TRBV12-4 and TRBJ2-7, with D possibly being TRBD1 (6 bases). The CDR3 runs 13 residues. The ends were cut back, 5 bases at V and 0 bases at J, with 8 bases in the middle. CDR3: CASSPRGSYEQYF. DNA for the CDR3: TGTGCCAGCAGTCCCAGGGGCTCCTACGAGCAGTACTTC.

This chain links TRBV7-3 with TRBJ2-3; 8 nucleotides match TRBD2. This CDR3 is built from 16 residues. The ends lost 5 bases at V and 2 bases at J; junction bases unmatched: 9. The germline V gene has CDR1 SGHTA and CDR2 FQGTGA. CDR3 region: CASSPRTSQITDTQYF. The CDR3 coding sequence is TGTGCCAGCAGCCCGCGGACTAGCCAGATCACAGATACGCAGTATTTT. Combining the CDR3 with reference TRBV7-3 and TRBJ2-3 gives the whole variable domain GAGVSQTPSNKVTEKGKYVELRCDPISGHTALYWYRQSLGQGPEFLIYFQGTGAADDSGLPNDRFFAVRPEGSVSTLKIQRTERGDSAVYLCASSPRTSQITDTQYFGPGTRLTVL.

The V gene is TRBV30, the J gene TRBJ1-4; no firm D call. Germline V lookup: CDR1 GTSNPN, CDR2 SVGIG (reference sequence). CDR3 length: 15 amino acids. The ends were cut back, 0 bases at V and 6 bases at J, with 14 bases in the middle. CDR3 in amino acids: CAWSVSLGFDEKLFF. The CDR3 nucleotides read TGTGCCTGGAGTGTTAGTTTGGGTTTCGATGAAAAACTGTTTTTT.

This clone was recorded only once. The chain couples TRBV5-1 to TRBJ2-5; D is possibly TRBD1 (5 bases). Trimming left V 4 bases short and J 2 bases short, with 21 bases between. The CDR3 loop spans 17 amino acids. CDR1 and CDR2 (germline): SGHRS, YFSETQ. CDR3 region: CASSKSPGSVGQETQYF. CDR3 bases: TGCGCCAGCAGCAAATCCCCAGGGTCTGTGGGGCAAGAGACCCAGTACTTC.

The rearrangement links TRBV27 to TRBJ1-6, with 7 nucleotides matching TRBD1. The CDR3 consists of 14 residues. The germline gives CDR1 MNHEY, CDR2 SMNVEV (reference sequence). Trimming cost V 4 bases and J 8 bases; bases outside gene matches: 5. The CDR3 DNA reads as TGTGCCAGCAGTTACAGGGGAAAGCATTCACCCCTCCACTTT. It translates to CASSYRGKHSPLHF.

The rearrangement uses TRBV5-6 and TRBJ1-5; D remains ambiguous. Trimming took off 6 bases at V and 1 base at J, with 8 bases between the two ends. The CDR3 covers 13 residues. Looked up from germline, CDR1 is SGHDT and CDR2 is YYEEEE. The CDR3 loop is CASTLGSNQPQHF. CDR3 sequence (DNA): TGTGCCAGCACTCTTGGAAGCAATCAGCCCCAGCATTTT.